Listed below are T cell receptor beta chains from one sample, sequenced in a study of T cell changes during pregnancy in multiple sclerosis. The table came from immunoSEQ multiplex PCR; TCRdb's copy has only in-frame clones and leaves some out. The repertoire holds just under 70,000 clones, about 90% seen once, with 0.86% in the top ten. Source: peripheral blood, taken in the second trimester of pregnancy. The origin of the receptors is a female donor with multiple sclerosis, enrolled in a pregnancy study. Each CDR3 is given with its conserved first and last residue. The D gene is left open where the match is weak. Some rows have no size entry. The others give once, few or many, or a class for an expanded clone.

J gene	V gene	D gene	clone size	CDR3 protein	CDR3 DNA
TRBJ1-4	TRBV6-6	NA	NA	CASTARQRRNEKLFF	TGTGCCAGCACCGCAAGACAGCGACGAAATGAAAAACTGTTTTTT
TRBJ1-4	TRBV29-1	NA	NA	CSIQDTGGNEKLFF	TGCAGCATACAGGATACAGGTGGAAATGAAAAACTGTTTTTT
TRBJ2-2	TRBV6-4	NA	NA	CASSEAVGELFF	TGTGCCAGCAGTGAAGCCGTCGGGGAGCTGTTTTTT
TRBJ2-3	TRBV5-1	NA	NA	CASSLGLSADTQYF	TGCGCCAGCAGCTTGGGACTTTCTGCAGATACGCAGTATTTT
TRBJ2-2	TRBV12-5	TRBD1	once	CASGPTGGTNTGELFF	TGTGCTAGTGGGCCCACAGGGGGAACGAACACCGGGGAGCTGTTTTTT
TRBJ2-5	TRBV6-4	TRBD2	NA	CASSDSSGGQETQYF	TGTGCCAGCAGTGATTCTAGCGGGGGACAAGAGACCCAGTACTTC
TRBJ2-7	TRBV15	NA	NA	CATSRDSQGLLGEQYF	TGTGCCACCAGCAGAGATTCTCAGGGACTTTTGGGGGAGCAGTACTTC
TRBJ1-5	TRBV30	TRBD1	NA	CAWSPRGYSNQPQHF	TGTGCCTGGAGTCCCAGGGGGTATAGCAATCAGCCCCAGCATTTT
TRBJ2-6	TRBV4-3	TRBD1	NA	CASSQTQGTGANVLTF	TGCGCCAGCAGCCAAACACAGGGGACTGGGGCCAACGTCCTGACTTTC
TRBJ1-4	TRBV6-5	NA	NA	CASSYSTGGSEKLFF	TGTGCCAGCAGTTACTCGACAGGCGGAAGTGAAAAACTGTTTTTT
TRBJ2-1	TRBV9	TRBD1	NA	CASSGGTGHWEQFF	TGTGCCAGCAGCGGGGGGACAGGGCACTGGGAGCAGTTCTTC
TRBJ2-7	TRBV6-6	NA	NA	CATWTAAGQYF	TGTGCCACCTGGACGGCCGCGGGGCAGTACTTC
TRBJ2-3	TRBV9	TRBD2	NA	CASSGAGADTQYF	TGTGCCAGCAGCGGAGCGGGGGCAGATACGCAGTATTTT
TRBJ2-7	TRBV7-3	NA	NA	CASSLSGAGGYEQYF	TGTGCCAGCAGCTTAAGCGGGGCTGGGGGCTACGAGCAGTACTTC
TRBJ2-3	TRBV6-1	TRBD2	NA	CASSDQRGSTDTQYF	TGTGCCAGCAGTGATCAGCGGGGGAGCACAGATACGCAGTATTTT
TRBJ2-1	TRBV6-4	NA	NA	CASSDWGSGNNEQFF	TGTGCCAGCAGTGATTGGGGTAGCGGCAACAATGAGCAGTTCTTC
TRBJ1-2	TRBV7-9	NA	NA	CASSLALPGLSYGYTF	TGTGCCAGCAGCTTAGCGCTTCCGGGACTCAGCTATGGCTACACCTTC
TRBJ1-2	TRBV19	NA	NA	CASSIVDREAYGYTF	TGTGCCAGTAGTATTGTGGACAGAGAAGCTTATGGCTACACCTTC
TRBJ2-2	TRBV14	NA	NA	CASRADSSNTGELFF	TGTGCCAGCAGAGCCGACAGTTCGAACACCGGGGAGCTGTTTTTT
TRBJ1-2	TRBV4-3	NA	NA	CASSQNTALTGGYTF	TGCGCCAGCAGCCAAAATACCGCCCTGACGGGAGGCTACACCTTC
TRBJ2-1	TRBV9	NA	NA	CASSPPVGGFPNEQFF	TGTGCCAGCAGCCCCCCCGTTGGGGGCTTTCCCAATGAGCAGTTCTTC
TRBJ2-7	TRBV4-3	NA	NA	CASSQDSRTRGEQYF	TGCGCCAGCAGCCAAGATTCCAGGACCCGAGGGGAGCAGTACTTC
TRBJ1-1	TRBV5-1	NA	NA	CASSSGPRTEAFF	TGCGCCAGCAGCTCGGGTCCCCGCACTGAAGCTTTCTTT
TRBJ1-2	TRBV4-3	NA	NA	CASSPRRGDGYAF	TGCGCCAGCAGCCCCCGGCGGGGGGATGGCTACGCCTTC
TRBJ1-6	TRBV11-2	NA	NA	CASSLAGFNSPLHF	TGTGCCAGCAGCTTAGCGGGTTTTAATTCACCCCTCCACTTT
TRBJ2-5	TRBV7-8	NA	NA	CASSPPGRGNTETQYF	TGTGCCAGCAGCCCCCCGGGCAGGGGAAATACTGAGACCCAGTACTTC
TRBJ1-2	TRBV2	TRBD1	NA	CASSVNRGLDYGYTF	TGTGCCAGCAGTGTTAACAGGGGGCTGGACTATGGCTACACCTTC
TRBJ1-5	TRBV21-1	NA	NA	CASSKEEGGNQPQHF	TGTGCCAGCAGCAAAGAGGAGGGAGGAAATCAGCCCCAGCATTTT
TRBJ2-1	TRBV11-2	NA	NA	CASSRGAGSRNEQFF	TGTGCCAGCAGCCGCGGGGCCGGCTCACGGAATGAGCAGTTCTTC
TRBJ2-3	TRBV7-2	NA	NA	CASSSHSSIPTDTQYF	TGTGCCAGCAGCTCCCACTCTAGTATCCCCACAGATACGCAGTATTTT
TRBJ1-2	TRBV29-1	TRBD1	NA	CSVDPGQRAFYGYTF	TGCAGCGTTGACCCGGGACAGAGGGCTTTCTATGGCTACACCTTC
TRBJ1-4	TRBV14	NA	NA	CASSGGGVGEKLFF	TGTGCCAGCAGCGGTGGGGGGGTTGGGGAAAAACTGTTTTTT
TRBJ2-1	TRBV6-1	TRBD2	NA	CASSESSGGAGDNEQFF	TGTGCCAGCAGTGAGTCTAGCGGGGGGGCGGGAGACAATGAGCAGTTCTTC
TRBJ1-2	TRBV6-1	NA	NA	CASSVGRGYTSDGYTF	TGTGCCAGCAGTGTCGGAAGGGGATATACGTCGGATGGCTACACCTTC
TRBJ1-1	TRBV5-5	NA	NA	CASSPGPQDYTEAFF	TGTGCCAGCAGCCCGGGCCCCCAGGACTACACTGAAGCTTTCTTT
TRBJ1-2	TRBV14	TRBD1	NA	CASSLAWTGESIDGYTF	TGTGCCAGCAGCCTAGCGTGGACAGGGGAATCTATCGATGGCTACACCTTC
TRBJ2-7	TRBV30	NA	NA	CAWKQGAYEQYF	TGTGCCTGGAAACAGGGTGCCTACGAGCAGTACTTC
TRBJ1-5	TRBV5-1	NA	NA	CASSSSPGEGQPQHF	TGCGCCAGCAGCTCGTCCCCGGGGGAGGGTCAGCCCCAGCATTTT
TRBJ2-1	TRBV9	NA	NA	CASSVVSGNVEQFF	TGTGCCAGCAGCGTAGTATCGGGAAACGTCGAGCAGTTCTTC
TRBJ1-1	TRBV4-3	TRBD1	once	CASSQSAGGVSNTEAFF	TGCGCCAGCAGCCAATCCGCAGGGGGCGTTTCGAACACTGAAGCTTTCTTT
TRBJ2-7	TRBV7-2	NA	NA	CASSLFSDYEQYF	TGTGCCAGCAGCTTATTCAGCGATTACGAGCAGTACTTC
TRBJ2-7	TRBV6-4	TRBD1	NA	CASSDRAGTGIYEQYF	TGTGCCAGCAGTGACAGAGCCGGGACAGGGATCTACGAGCAGTACTTC
TRBJ1-2	TRBV5-4	NA	NA	CATCGAPCFYGYTF	TGTGCCACTTGCGGGGCCCCCTGCTTTTATGGCTACACCTTC
TRBJ2-7	TRBV7-2	NA	NA	CASSLDFGYEQYF	TGTGCCAGCAGCTTAGACTTTGGTTACGAGCAGTACTTC
TRBJ1-2	TRBV19	NA	NA	CASSIPGGGYTF	TGTGCCAGTAGTATCCCCGGGGGTGGCTACACCTTC
TRBJ2-1	TRBV7-3	TRBD2	NA	CASSPSGTLRFNEQFF	TGTGCCAGCAGCCCCAGCGGGACTTTACGTTTCAATGAGCAGTTCTTC
TRBJ1-1	TRBV7-3	TRBD1	few	CASSYDTGAEAFF	TGTGCCAGCAGCTACGATACAGGGGCTGAAGCTTTCTTT
TRBJ2-1	TRBV4-3	NA	NA	CASSQGVGDFYNEQFF	TGCGCCAGCAGCCAAGGGGTCGGGGACTTCTACAATGAGCAGTTCTTC
TRBJ1-1	TRBV7-2	NA	once	CASSASLGGNTEAFF	TGTGCCAGCAGCGCAAGTCTGGGGGGTAACACTGAAGCTTTCTTT
TRBJ1-4	TRBV7-2	NA	NA	CASSSRTREKLFF	TGTGCCAGCAGCTCCCGTACGCGGGAAAAACTGTTTTTT
TRBJ2-7	TRBV19	NA	NA	CASRQGGSYEQYF	TGTGCCAGTAGGCAGGGTGGGTCCTACGAGCAGTACTTC
TRBJ2-7	TRBV9	TRBD1	once	CASSSNGVGQGSHEQYF	TGTGCCAGCAGCTCCAATGGTGTGGGACAGGGGTCCCACGAGCAGTACTTC
TRBJ2-3	TRBV19	TRBD2	NA	CASSIVRRKVERGGTDTQYF	TGTGCCAGTAGTATAGTTCGTCGGAAGGTGGAGCGGGGGGGCACAGATACGCAGTATTTT
TRBJ2-3	TRBV5-4	NA	NA	CASSPGAAQSTDTQYF	TGTGCCAGCAGCCCGGGTGCGGCCCAGAGCACAGATACGCAGTATTTT
TRBJ2-3	TRBV4-3	NA	NA	CASSPQTGSFDTQYF	TGCGCCAGCAGCCCGCAAACAGGTAGCTTTGATACGCAGTATTTT
TRBJ2-3	TRBV7-2	TRBD2	NA	CASSQLAADTDTQYF	TGTGCCAGCAGCCAACTAGCGGCTGACACAGATACGCAGTATTTT
TRBJ1-3	TRBV2	NA	NA	CASSETASGNTIYF	TGTGCCAGCAGTGAGACAGCCTCTGGAAACACCATATATTTT
TRBJ2-3	TRBV7-9	NA	NA	CASSRLVNPDTQYF	TGTGCCAGCAGTCGACTGGTAAATCCAGATACGCAGTATTTT
TRBJ2-2	TRBV10-1	TRBD1	NA	CASSGPGQGARDQTGELFF	TGCGCCAGCAGTGGTCCGGGACAGGGGGCGCGGGATCAGACCGGGGAGCTGTTTTTT
TRBJ2-1	TRBV5-1	TRBD2	NA	CASSLEIAGYNEQFF	TGCGCCAGCAGCTTGGAGATAGCGGGCTACAATGAGCAGTTCTTC